This entry is about one TCR beta chain. The sample is drawn from a study of blood T cell repertoires in COVID-19. There are 16 residues in the CDR3. Germline CDR1 and CDR2: SGHKS and YYEKEE (reference sequence). V lost 4 bases to trimming and J lost 4 bases; unmatched junction nucleotides: 9. Sequencing was performed with immunoSEQ multiplex PCR; in TCRdb, only in-frame clones are kept and a portion is missing. Seen here are some 180,000 clones, about 85% observed once, and the top ten hold under 25%. The receptor was isolated from a man in his 60s with active or convalescent COVID-19. This chain links TRBV5-5 with TRBJ1-5; 9 positions match TRBD1. Sequenced: peripheral blood. CDR3 DNA: TGTGCCAGCAGCCCCCTGGGACAGGGAATGAATCAGCCCCAGCATTTT. This sequence encodes CASSPLGQGMNQPQHF.